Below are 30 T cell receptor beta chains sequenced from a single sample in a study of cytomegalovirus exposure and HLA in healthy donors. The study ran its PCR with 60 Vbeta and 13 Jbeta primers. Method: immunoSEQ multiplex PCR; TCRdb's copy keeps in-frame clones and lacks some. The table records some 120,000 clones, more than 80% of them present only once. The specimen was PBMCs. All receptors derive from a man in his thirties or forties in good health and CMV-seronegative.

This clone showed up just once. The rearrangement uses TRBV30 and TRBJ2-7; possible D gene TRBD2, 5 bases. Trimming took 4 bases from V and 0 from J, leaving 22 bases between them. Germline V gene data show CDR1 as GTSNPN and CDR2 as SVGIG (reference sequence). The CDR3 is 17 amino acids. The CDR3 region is CAWTTLSSSLPSYEQYF. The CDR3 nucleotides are TGTGCCTGGACAACCCTATCTAGCTCCCTACCCTCCTACGAGCAGTACTTC. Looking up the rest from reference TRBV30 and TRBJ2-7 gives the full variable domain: SQTIHQWPATLVQPVGSPLSLECTVEGTSNPNLYWYRQAAGRGLQLLFYSVGIGQISSEVPQNLSASRPQDRQFILSSKKLLLSDSGFYLCAWTTLSSSLPSYEQYFGPGTRLTVT.

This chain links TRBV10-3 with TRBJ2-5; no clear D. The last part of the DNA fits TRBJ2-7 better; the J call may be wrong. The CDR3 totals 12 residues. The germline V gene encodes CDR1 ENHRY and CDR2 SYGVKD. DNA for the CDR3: TGTGCCATCAGTGAGTCCCCCCACGAGCAGTACTTC. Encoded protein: CAISESPHEQYF.

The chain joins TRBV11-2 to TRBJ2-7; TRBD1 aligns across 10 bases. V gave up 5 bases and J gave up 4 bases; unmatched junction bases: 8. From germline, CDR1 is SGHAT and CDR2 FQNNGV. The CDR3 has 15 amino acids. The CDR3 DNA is TGTGCCAGCAGCGGCCGGGACAGGGGACTTTACGAGCAGTACTTC. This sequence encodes CASSGRDRGLYEQYF.

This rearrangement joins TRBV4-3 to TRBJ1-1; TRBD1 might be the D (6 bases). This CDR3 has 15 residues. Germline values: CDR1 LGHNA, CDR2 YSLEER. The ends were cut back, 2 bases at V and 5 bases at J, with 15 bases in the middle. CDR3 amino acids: CASSQLARGWTEAFF. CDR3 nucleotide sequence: TGCGCCAGCAGCCAATTGGCCAGGGGCTGGACTGAAGCTTTCTTT.

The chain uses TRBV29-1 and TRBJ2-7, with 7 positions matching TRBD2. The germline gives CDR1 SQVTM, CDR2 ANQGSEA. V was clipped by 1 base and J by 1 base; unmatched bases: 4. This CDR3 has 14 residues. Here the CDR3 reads CSVEVWTSSYEQYF. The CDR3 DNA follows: TGCAGCGTTGAAGTCTGGACTAGTTCCTACGAGCAGTACTTC.

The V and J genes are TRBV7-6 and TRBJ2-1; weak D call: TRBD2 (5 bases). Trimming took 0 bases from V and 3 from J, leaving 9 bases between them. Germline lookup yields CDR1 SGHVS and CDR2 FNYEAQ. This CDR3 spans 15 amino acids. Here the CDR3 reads CASSLALALYNEQFF. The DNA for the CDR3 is TGTGCCAGCAGCTTAGCTCTAGCCCTCTACAATGAGCAGTTCTTC.

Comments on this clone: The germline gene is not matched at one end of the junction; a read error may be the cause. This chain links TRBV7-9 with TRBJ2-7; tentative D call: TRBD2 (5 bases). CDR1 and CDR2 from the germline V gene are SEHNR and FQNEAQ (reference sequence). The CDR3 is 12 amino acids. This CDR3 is CSSSLGSYEQYF. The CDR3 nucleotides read TGTTCCAGCAGCTTAGGGAGCTACGAGCAGTACTTC.

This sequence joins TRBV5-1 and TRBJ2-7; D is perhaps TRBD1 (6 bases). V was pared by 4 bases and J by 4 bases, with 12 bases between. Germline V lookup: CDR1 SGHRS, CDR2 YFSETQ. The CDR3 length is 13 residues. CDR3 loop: CASSPRRGYEQYF. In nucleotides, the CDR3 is TGCGCCAGCAGCCCTCGCAGGGGATACGAGCAGTACTTC.

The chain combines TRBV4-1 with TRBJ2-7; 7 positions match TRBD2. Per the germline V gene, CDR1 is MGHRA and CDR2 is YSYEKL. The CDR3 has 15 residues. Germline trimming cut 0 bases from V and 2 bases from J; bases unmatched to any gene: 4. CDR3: CASSQDSGTAYEQYF. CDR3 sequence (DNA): TGCGCCAGCAGCCAAGACAGCGGGACCGCCTACGAGCAGTACTTC.

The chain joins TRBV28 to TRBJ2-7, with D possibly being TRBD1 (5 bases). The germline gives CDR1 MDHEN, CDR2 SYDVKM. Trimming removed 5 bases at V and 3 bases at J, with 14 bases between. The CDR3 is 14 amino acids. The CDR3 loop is CASSPQDTIYEQYF. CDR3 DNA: TGTGCCAGCAGTCCCCAGGACACAATCTACGAGCAGTACTTC.

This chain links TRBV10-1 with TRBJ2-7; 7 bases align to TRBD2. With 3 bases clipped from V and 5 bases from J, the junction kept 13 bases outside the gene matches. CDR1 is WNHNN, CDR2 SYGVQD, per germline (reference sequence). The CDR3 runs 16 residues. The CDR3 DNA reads TGCGCCAGCAGTGATTATTTGCGGGAGAGATTCCACGAGCAGTACTTC. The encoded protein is CASSDYLRERFHEQYF.

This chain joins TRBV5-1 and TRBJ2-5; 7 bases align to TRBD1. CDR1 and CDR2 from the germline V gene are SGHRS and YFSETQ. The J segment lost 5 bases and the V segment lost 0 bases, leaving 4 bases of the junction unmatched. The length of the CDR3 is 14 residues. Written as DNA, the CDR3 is TGCGCCAGCAGCTTGGAGGGGGCTCCCGAGACCCAGTACTTC. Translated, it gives CASSLEGAPETQYF. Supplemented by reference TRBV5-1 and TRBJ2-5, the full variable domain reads KAGVTQTPRYLIKTRGQQVTLSCSPISGHRSVSWYQQTPGQGLQFLFEYFSETQRNKGNFPGRFSGRQFSNSRSEMNVSTLELGDSALYLCASSLEGAPETQYFGPGTRLLVL.

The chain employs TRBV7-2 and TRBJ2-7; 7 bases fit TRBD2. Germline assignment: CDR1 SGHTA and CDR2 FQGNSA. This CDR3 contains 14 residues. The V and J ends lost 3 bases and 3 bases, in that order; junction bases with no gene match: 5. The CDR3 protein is CASSFGTTVYEQYF. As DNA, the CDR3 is TGTGCCAGCAGCTTCGGGACTACCGTCTACGAGCAGTACTTC.

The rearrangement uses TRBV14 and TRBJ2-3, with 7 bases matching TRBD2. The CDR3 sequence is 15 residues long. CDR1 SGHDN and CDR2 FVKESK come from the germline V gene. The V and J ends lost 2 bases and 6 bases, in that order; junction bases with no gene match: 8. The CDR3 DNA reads TGTGCCAGCAGCCAATGGGAGGGACCCAGGGATACGCAGTATTTT. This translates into CASSQWEGPRDTQYF.

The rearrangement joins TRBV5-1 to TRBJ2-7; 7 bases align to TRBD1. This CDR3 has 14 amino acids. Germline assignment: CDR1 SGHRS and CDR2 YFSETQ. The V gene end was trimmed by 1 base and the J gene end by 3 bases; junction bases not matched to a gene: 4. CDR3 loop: CASSLTGANYEQYF. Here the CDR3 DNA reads TGCGCCAGCAGCTTGACAGGGGCAAACTACGAGCAGTACTTC.

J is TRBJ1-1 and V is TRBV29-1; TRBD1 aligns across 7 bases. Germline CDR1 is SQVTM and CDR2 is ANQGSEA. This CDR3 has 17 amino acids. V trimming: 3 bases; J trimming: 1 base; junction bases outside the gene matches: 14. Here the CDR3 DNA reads TGCAGCGTTGAGGGAGTCAGGGGGATCGGGAGGAACACTGAAGCTTTCTTT. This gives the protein CSVEGVRGIGRNTEAFF.

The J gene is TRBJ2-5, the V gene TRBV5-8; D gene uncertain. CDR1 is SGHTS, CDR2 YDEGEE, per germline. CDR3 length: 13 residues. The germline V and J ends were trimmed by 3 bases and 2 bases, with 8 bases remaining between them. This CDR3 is CASSWASQETQYF. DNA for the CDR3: TGTGCCAGCAGCTGGGCGAGTCAAGAGACCCAGTACTTC.

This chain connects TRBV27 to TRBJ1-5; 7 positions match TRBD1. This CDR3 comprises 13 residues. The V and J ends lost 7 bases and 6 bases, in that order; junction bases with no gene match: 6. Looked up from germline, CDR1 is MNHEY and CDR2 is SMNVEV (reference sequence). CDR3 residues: CASTPTGSQPQHF. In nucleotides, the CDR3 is TGTGCCAGCACACCGACAGGGTCTCAGCCCCAGCATTTT.

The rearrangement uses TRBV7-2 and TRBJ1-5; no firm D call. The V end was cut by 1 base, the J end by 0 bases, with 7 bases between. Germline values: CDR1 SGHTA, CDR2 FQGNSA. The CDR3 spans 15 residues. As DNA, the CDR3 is TGTGCCAGCAGCTTAGTCGGGGTTAGCAATCAGCCCCAGCATTTT. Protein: CASSLVGVSNQPQHF.

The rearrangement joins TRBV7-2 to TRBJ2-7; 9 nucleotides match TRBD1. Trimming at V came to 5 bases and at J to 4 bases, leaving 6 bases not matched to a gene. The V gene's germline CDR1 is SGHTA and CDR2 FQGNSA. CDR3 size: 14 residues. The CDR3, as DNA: TGTGCCAGCAGCCCGTCGGACAGGGGATACGAGCAGTACTTC. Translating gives CASSPSDRGYEQYF. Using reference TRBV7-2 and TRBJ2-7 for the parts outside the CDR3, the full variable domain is GAGVSQSPSNKVTEKGKDVELRCDPISGHTALYWYRQSLGQGLEFLIYFQGNSAPDKSGLPSDRFSAERTGGSVSTLTIQRTQQEDSAVYLCASSPSDRGYEQYFGPGTRLTVT.

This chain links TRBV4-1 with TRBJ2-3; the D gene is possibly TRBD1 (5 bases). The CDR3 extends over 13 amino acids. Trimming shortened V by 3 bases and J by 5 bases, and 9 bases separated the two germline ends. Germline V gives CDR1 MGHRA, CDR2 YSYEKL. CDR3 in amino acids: CASSQLGLDTQYF. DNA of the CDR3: TGCGCCAGCAGCCAGTTGGGGCTAGATACGCAGTATTTT.

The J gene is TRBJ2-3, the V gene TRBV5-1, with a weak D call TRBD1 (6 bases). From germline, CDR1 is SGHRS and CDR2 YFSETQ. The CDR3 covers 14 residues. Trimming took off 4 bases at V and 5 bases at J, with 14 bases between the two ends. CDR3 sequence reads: CASSRAGDVDTQYF. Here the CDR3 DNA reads TGCGCCAGCAGCCGTGCAGGGGATGTAGATACGCAGTATTTT.

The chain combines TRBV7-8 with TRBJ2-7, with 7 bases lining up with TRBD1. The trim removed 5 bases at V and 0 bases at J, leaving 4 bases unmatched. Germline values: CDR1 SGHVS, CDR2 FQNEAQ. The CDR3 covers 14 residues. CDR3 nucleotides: TGTGCCAGCAGCAAGACAGGGACCTCCTACGAGCAGTACTTC. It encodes CASSKTGTSYEQYF.

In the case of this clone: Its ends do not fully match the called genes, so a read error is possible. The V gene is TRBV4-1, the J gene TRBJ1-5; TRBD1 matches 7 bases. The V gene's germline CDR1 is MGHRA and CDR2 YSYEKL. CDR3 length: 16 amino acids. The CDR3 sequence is CASSQVKGQSNQPQNF. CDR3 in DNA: TGCGCCAGCAGCCAAGTAAAGGGACAGTCCAATCAGCCCCAGAATTTT.

CDR3 nucleotide sequence: TGCAGCGTTGGCGAGGGCGGGTCGCAGACCCAGTACTTC. Translating it yields CSVGEGGSQTQYF. This chain connects TRBV29-1 to TRBJ2-5; possibly TRBD2 for D (5 bases). Trimming left V 4 bases short and J 6 bases short, with 15 bases between. This CDR3 comprises 13 residues. The germline CDR1 and CDR2 sequences are SQVTM and ANQGSEA.

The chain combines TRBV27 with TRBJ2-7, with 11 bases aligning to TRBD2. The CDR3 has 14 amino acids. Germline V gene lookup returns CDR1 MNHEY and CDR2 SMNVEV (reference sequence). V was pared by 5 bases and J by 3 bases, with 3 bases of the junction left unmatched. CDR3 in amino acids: CASSPGLADYEQYF. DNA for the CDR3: TGTGCCAGCAGTCCGGGACTAGCGGACTACGAGCAGTACTTC.

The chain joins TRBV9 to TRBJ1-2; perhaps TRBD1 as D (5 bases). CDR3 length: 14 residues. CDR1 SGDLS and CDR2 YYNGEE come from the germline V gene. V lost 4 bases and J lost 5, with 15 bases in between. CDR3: CASSPTWGEYGYTF. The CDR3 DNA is TGTGCCAGCAGCCCCACGTGGGGGGAGTATGGCTACACCTTC.

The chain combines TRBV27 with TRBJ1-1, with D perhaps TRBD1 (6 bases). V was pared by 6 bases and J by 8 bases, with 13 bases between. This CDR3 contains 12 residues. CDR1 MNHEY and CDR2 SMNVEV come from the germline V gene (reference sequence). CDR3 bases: TGTGCCAGCAGCCCGGGGGGGGCGGAAGCTTTCTTT. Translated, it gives CASSPGGAEAFF.

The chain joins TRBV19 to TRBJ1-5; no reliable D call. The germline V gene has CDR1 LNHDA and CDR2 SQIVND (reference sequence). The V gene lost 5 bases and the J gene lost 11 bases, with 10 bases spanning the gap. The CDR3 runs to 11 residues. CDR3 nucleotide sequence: TGTGCCAGTAGTGGGCAATTGACCCAGCATTTT. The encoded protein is CASSGQLTQHF. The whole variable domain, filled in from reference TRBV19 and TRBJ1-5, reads DGGITQSPKYLFRKEGQNVTLSCEQNLNHDAMYWYRQDPGQGLRLIYYSQIVNDFQKGDIAEGYSVSREKKESFPLTVTSAQKNPTAFYLCASSGQLTQHFGDGTRLSIL.

CDR3 protein: CASRNGRGVAPNEQFF. CDR3 in DNA: TGTGCCAGCAGGAATGGGCGGGGAGTAGCTCCCAATGAGCAGTTCTTC. The rearrangement uses TRBV21-1 and TRBJ2-1; TRBD2 is the table's D call and was not checked against the DNA. TRBV21-1 is flagged as a pseudogene. The CDR3 length is 16 residues.